The TCR beta chain under discussion was sequenced for a study of T cells after yellow fever vaccination. Across the study: Preparing low-cell-number fractions relied on SMART-Seq v4 Ultra Low Input.

The 5'RACE template-switching step produced TCR cDNA and added a universal primer site and UMIs. Each CDR3 protein is one row after TCRdb ran MiXCR on the 5' RACE reads. The data show some 300,000 distinct CDR3 sequences, around 3.6% seen once. V lost 3 bases and J lost 4, with 9 bases in between. Germline V gives CDR1 SQVTM, CDR2 ANQGSEA. The CDR3 runs 12 residues. Study conclusions and caveats: Detected again after the booster were most primary-vaccination clones, at nearly 97% CD4 and 88% CD8.

The table lists this clonotype with many counts. Its cognate antigen is unknown. V gene TRBV29-1 combines with J gene TRBJ1-1; possibly TRBD1 for D (5 bases). The TCR comes from a man aged 18 to 30 who received the YFV17D yellow fever vaccine. This specimen was PBMCs, taken on the day of the yellow fever booster vaccination. This CDR3 reads CSVEWGTTEAFF. Here the CDR3 DNA reads TGCAGCGTTGAGTGGGGGACCACTGAAGCTTTCTTT.